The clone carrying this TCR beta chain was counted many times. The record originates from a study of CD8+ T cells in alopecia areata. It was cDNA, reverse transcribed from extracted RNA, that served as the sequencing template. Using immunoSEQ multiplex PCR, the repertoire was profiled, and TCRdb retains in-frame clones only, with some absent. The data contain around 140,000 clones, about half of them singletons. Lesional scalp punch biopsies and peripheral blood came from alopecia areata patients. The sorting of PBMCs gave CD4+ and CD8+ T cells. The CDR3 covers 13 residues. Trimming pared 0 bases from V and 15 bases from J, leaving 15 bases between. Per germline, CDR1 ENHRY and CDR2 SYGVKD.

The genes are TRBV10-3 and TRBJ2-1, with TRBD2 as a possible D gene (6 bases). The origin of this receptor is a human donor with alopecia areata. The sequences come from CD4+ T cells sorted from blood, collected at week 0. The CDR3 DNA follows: TGTGCCATCAGTGAGTCGATGGGGGACTCGGTGTTCTTC. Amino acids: CAISESMGDSVFF.